This T cell receptor (beta chain) was captured in a study of T cells in Graves' hyperthyroidism and ophthalmopathy. Study-wide background: Peripheral blood was obtained at initial diagnosis, preceding any treatment.

Using around 10 ml of fresh peripheral blood, PBMCs were prepared. TCR beta CDR3 regions were amplified from RNA transcripts. The HTBI primer set served for first-round RT-PCR of the TCR CDR3. MiXCR, run by TCRdb on the multiplex PCR reads, gives a single entry per CDR3 protein. This sample carries 400,000 or so distinct CDR3 sequences, about 14% of them seen once, and the ten largest clones take approximately 29%. This clonotype was picked up many times. The sample taken for sequencing was blood. This TCR derives from a man aged 50 or older with Graves' ophthalmopathy.

This chain's CDR3 is CASSLGEGGNTGELFF. CDR3 DNA sequence: TGTGCCAGCAGTTTAGGAGAGGGGGGGAACACCGGGGAGCTGTTTTTT. V gene TRBV28 combines with J gene TRBJ2-2; either TRBD1 or TRBD2 may supply D (6 bases each). The CDR3 length is 16 residues. The V gene lost 2 bases and the J gene lost 1 base, with 11 bases spanning the gap. CDR1 and CDR2 from the germline V gene are MDHEN and SYDVKM.